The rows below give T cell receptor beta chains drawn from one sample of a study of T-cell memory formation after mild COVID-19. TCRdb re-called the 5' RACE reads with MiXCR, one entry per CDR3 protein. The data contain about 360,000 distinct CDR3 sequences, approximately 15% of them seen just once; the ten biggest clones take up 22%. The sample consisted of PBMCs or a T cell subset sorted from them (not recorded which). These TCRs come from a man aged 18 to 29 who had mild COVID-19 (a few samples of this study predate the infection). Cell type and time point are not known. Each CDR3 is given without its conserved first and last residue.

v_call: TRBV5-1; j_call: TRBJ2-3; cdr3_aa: ASSLVTGGSDTQY
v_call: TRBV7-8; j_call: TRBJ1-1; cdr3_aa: ASRRTRTGAVEAF
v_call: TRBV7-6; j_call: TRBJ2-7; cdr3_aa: ASSSGGRARGEQY
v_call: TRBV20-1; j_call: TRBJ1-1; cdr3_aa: SARDLRAEAF
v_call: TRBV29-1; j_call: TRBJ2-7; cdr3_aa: SVRTGTGSHEQY
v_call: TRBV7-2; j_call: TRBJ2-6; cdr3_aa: ASSAGTGAGANVLT
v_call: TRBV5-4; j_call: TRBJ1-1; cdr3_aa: ASRFTENTEAF
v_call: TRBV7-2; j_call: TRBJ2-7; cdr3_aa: ASSPMGGVYEQY
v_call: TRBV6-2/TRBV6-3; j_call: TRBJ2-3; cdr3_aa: ASKPLGGGPADTQY
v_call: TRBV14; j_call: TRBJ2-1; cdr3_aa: ASSQVLGAHQF
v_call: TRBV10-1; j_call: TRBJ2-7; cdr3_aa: ASSPRGPPYEQY
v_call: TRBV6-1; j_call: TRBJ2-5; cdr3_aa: ASSEGSWETQY
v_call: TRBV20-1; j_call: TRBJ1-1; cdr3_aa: SAREGGQVNTEAF
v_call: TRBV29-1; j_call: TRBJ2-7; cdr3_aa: SVERPGLGGEQY
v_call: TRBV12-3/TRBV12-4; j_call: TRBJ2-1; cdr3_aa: ASSPRSAEQF
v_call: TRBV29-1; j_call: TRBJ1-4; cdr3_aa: SVEPRGYNEKLF
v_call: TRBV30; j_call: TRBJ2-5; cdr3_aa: AWAGGETQY
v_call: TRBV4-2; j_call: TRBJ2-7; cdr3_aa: ASSQVGPGDEQY
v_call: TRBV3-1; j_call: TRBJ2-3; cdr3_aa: ASSQVGSGTPTQY
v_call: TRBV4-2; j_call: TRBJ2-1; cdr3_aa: ASSQGRNNEQF
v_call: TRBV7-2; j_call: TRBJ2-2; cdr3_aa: ASRKTGDLTGELF
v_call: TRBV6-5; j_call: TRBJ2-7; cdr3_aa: ASSYGGTGSYEQY
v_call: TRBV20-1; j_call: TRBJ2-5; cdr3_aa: SANSRDRPFRTQY
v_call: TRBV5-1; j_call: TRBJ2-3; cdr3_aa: ASSVRGGSEDTQY
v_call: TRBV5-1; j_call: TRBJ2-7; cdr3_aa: ASSDTYEQY
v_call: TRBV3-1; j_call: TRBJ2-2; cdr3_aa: ASSPRLDRTGELF
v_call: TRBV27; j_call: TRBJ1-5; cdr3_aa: ASSLQGINQPQH
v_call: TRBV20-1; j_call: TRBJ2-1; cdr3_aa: SADWTSGGAGEQF
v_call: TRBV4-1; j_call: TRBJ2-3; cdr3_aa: ASSQEAGLGDTQY
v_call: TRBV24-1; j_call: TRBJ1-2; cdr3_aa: ATSRQGFGYT
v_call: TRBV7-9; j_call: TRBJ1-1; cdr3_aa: ASSLGWDRAVTEAF
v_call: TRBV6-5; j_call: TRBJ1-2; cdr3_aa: AAVPGQGAFGYGYT
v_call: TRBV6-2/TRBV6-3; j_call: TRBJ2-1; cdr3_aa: ASRGAQQF
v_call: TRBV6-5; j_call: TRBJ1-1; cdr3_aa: ASSYSAGGQGTEAF
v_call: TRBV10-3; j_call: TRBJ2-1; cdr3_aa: AIRTSPAGEQF
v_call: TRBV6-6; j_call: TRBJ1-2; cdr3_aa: ASSRTGVGYT
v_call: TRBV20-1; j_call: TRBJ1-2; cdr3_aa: SATRQQGAYGYT